The 31 T cell receptor beta chains given below trace back to one sample, sequenced in a study of blood T cell repertoires in COVID-19. Using immunoSEQ multiplex PCR, the repertoire was profiled, and TCRdb retains in-frame clones only, with some absent. The sample lists tens of thousands of clones, around 90% seen once, with about 20% in the top ten. Sequenced input: peripheral blood. The receptor source for this set is a human donor in a cohort sampled during active COVID-19.

The chain has TRBV5-6 and TRBJ2-4, with 10 bases identical to TRBD1. Germline CDR1 SGHDT, CDR2 YYEEEE. The CDR3 totals 15 residues. The trim removed 1 base at V and 5 bases at J, leaving 3 bases unmatched. In DNA, the CDR3 is TGTGCCAGCAGCTTGTTTGGGACAGGGGAAAACATTCAGTACTTC. Protein: CASSLFGTGENIQYF.

V and J are TRBV2 and TRBJ1-1; 8 nucleotides line up with TRBD1. The CDR3 sequence is 16 residues long. Trimming removed 7 bases from V and 3 bases from J; junction bases left unmatched: 13. Germline-derived CDR1 and CDR2 are SNHLY and FYNNEI. The CDR3 DNA sequence: TGTGCCAGCATCCTCCAGGTAACAGGGGGGTACACTGAAGCTTTCTTT. It is translated as CASILQVTGGYTEAFF.

This chain links TRBV7-2 with TRBJ2-3; 9 nucleotides line up with TRBD2. This CDR3 has 16 amino acids. V gave up 5 bases and J gave up 1 base; unmatched junction bases: 7. Germline V gene sequence: CDR1 SGHTA, CDR2 FQGNSA. CDR3 sequence: CASSPFRTSGTDTQYF. CDR3 DNA sequence: TGTGCCAGCAGCCCATTCCGGACTAGCGGCACAGATACGCAGTATTTT.

CDR3 bases: TGTGCCAGCAGCGTCAGGGTACGAGGTCAAGAGACCCAGTACTTC. Translated, it gives CASSVRVRGQETQYF. V is TRBV6-5 and J is TRBJ2-5, with a possible D match to TRBD1 (5 bases). The germline V gene has CDR1 MNHEY and CDR2 SVGAGI. Trimming removed 6 bases at V and 2 bases at J, with 16 bases between. CDR3 length: 15 amino acids.

The chain links TRBV10-3 to TRBJ2-3; 8 nucleotides agree with TRBD2. This CDR3 has 15 amino acids. Germline V gene sequence: CDR1 ENHRY, CDR2 SYGVKD. V dropped 8 bases and J dropped 2; count of bases not matched to a gene: 9. The CDR3, as DNA: TGTGCCATCGCCCCAACGGGGGGGCTCACAGATACGCAGTATTTT. This gives the protein CAIAPTGGLTDTQYF.

CDR3 residues: CASSRQATEAFF. The CDR3 DNA sequence: TGTGCCAGCTCACGACAGGCCACTGAAGCTTTCTTT. V and J are TRBV18 and TRBJ1-1, with a possible D match to TRBD1 (6 bases). V lost 4 bases and J lost 4, with 7 bases in between. Germline values: CDR1 KGHSH, CDR2 LQKENI. This CDR3 region has 12 residues.

The V call is TRBV6-5, the J call TRBJ1-1, with 8 bases matching TRBD1. The CDR3 totals 13 residues. Losses at the gene ends were 5 bases for V and 8 bases for J; bases not matched to a gene: 7. Germline lookup yields CDR1 MNHEY and CDR2 SVGAGI. Here the CDR3 DNA reads TGTGCCAGCAGTCTAACCCGGGACAGGGAAGCTTTCTTT. It yields the protein CASSLTRDREAFF.

The genes are TRBV24-1 and TRBJ2-7; 8 positions agree with TRBD1. Germline assignment: CDR1 KGHDR and CDR2 SFDVKD. This CDR3 region has 15 residues. With V trimmed by 3 bases and J by 7 bases, 10 bases remained unmatched. The CDR3 sequence: CATSDGRQGSWEQYF. The CDR3 DNA is TGTGCCACCAGTGATGGCCGACAGGGGTCCTGGGAGCAGTACTTC.

The chain recombines TRBV5-1 with TRBJ1-1; no clear D. Germline V gene data show CDR1 as SGHRS and CDR2 as YFSETQ. V was trimmed by 0 bases and J by 1 base, leaving 4 bases between them. The CDR3 has 13 residues. CDR3 loop: CASSLDRNTEAFF. The CDR3, as DNA: TGCGCCAGCAGCTTGGACAGGAACACTGAAGCTTTCTTT. The full variable domain, with the rest looked up from reference TRBV5-1 and TRBJ1-1, is KAGVTQTPRYLIKTRGQQVTLSCSPISGHRSVSWYQQTPGQGLQFLFEYFSETQRNKGNFPGRFSGRQFSNSRSEMNVSTLELGDSALYLCASSLDRNTEAFFGQGTRLTVV.

CDR3 protein: CASSPTGLQQETQYF. CDR3 in DNA: TGTGCCAGCTCACCTACGGGACTGCAACAAGAGACCCAGTACTTC. This rearrangement joins TRBV18 to TRBJ2-5; a weak D match, TRBD2 (6 bases). Trimming took 3 bases from V and 2 from J, leaving 13 bases between them. Germline V gene data show CDR1 as KGHSH and CDR2 as LQKENI. The CDR3 consists of 15 residues.

The chain links TRBV5-5 to TRBJ2-3; a weak D match, TRBD1 (6 bases). CDR1 and CDR2 (germline): SGHKS, YYEKEE (reference sequence). The CDR3 has 14 amino acids. The germline V and J ends were trimmed by 1 base and 6 bases, with 12 bases remaining between them. The CDR3 loop is CASSLIGTTDTQYF. Here the CDR3 DNA reads TGTGCCAGCAGCTTGATCGGGACAACCGATACGCAGTATTTT.

The chain combines TRBV11-2 with TRBJ2-7; tentative D call: TRBD1 (6 bases). The CDR3 length is 15 residues. Deletions cut 5 bases from V and 0 bases from J, with 14 bases between. Germline V CDR1 and CDR2: SGHAT, FQNNGV. CDR3 coding DNA: TGTGCCAGCAGCGCCAGGACAGCGAGCTCCTACGAGCAGTACTTC. Its translation is CASSARTASSYEQYF.

This clone appeared a single time. The J gene is TRBJ1-2, the V gene TRBV5-4, with D perhaps TRBD1 (5 bases). V lost 0 bases, J lost 11 bases, and 14 bases lay in between. Germline lookup yields CDR1 SGHNT and CDR2 YYREEE (reference sequence). This CDR3 is 13 amino acids long. The CDR3 DNA reads as TGTGCCAGCAGCTTGGAGCAGGGAGCGGGTTACACCTTC. Translated, it gives CASSLEQGAGYTF.

The chain recombines TRBV5-1 with TRBJ2-3, with TRBD2 as a possible D gene (5 bases). With 4 bases removed from V and 5 bases from J, the gap between germline ends came to 11 bases. Germline lookup yields CDR1 SGHRS and CDR2 YFSETQ. The CDR3 sequence is 13 residues long. The CDR3 loop is CASSRAGGDTQYF. CDR3 DNA sequence: TGCGCCAGCAGCCGGGCCGGAGGAGATACGCAGTATTTT. Together with reference TRBV5-1 and TRBJ2-3, the CDR3 gives the full variable domain: KAGVTQTPRYLIKTRGQQVTLSCSPISGHRSVSWYQQTPGQGLQFLFEYFSETQRNKGNFPGRFSGRQFSNSRSEMNVSTLELGDSALYLCASSRAGGDTQYFGPGTRLTVL.

V gene TRBV9 combines with J gene TRBJ1-4, with no clear D. The germline V gene has CDR1 SGDLS and CDR2 YYNGEE. This CDR3 has 13 residues. V was clipped by 5 bases and J by 5 bases, with 10 bases between them. The CDR3 sequence: CASRRSRNEKLFF. CDR3 in DNA: TGTGCCAGCAGGAGGAGTAGAAATGAAAAACTGTTTTTT.

J is TRBJ1-3 and V is TRBV9, with a possible D match to TRBD1 (5 bases). CDR1 is SGDLS, CDR2 YYNGEE, per germline. The CDR3 is made up of 15 amino acids. Trimming cost V 0 bases and J 3 bases, with 10 bases left between them. The chain's CDR3 is CASSVEGASGNTIYF. The CDR3 bases are TGTGCCAGCAGCGTAGAAGGGGCGAGTGGAAACACCATATATTTT.

The chain carries TRBV7-3 and TRBJ2-5; 9 bases map to TRBD1. From germline, CDR1 is SGHTA and CDR2 FQGTGA. V lost 1 base and J lost 7; bases outside the gene matches: 1. The CDR3 has 13 residues. The CDR3 sequence is CASSLKQGATQYF. In DNA, the CDR3 is TGTGCCAGCAGCTTAAAACAGGGGGCGACCCAGTACTTC.

By share of the sample, this clone is medium-sized. Compared with germline, one end of the junction differs, possibly owing to a read error. V and J are TRBV6-6 and TRBJ1-1; possibly TRBD1 for D (5 bases). The V gene's germline CDR1 is MNHNY and CDR2 SVGAGI (reference sequence). The CDR3 loop spans 10 amino acids. CDR3 sequence: CASSYGAATF. The CDR3 DNA is TGTGCCAGCAGTTACGGGGCAGCCACCTTT.

The V and J genes are TRBV10-3 and TRBJ2-3; 9 bases match TRBD2. V trimming: 2 bases; J trimming: 0 bases; junction bases outside the gene matches: 6. Looked up from germline, CDR1 is ENHRY and CDR2 is SYGVKD. CDR3 length: 17 amino acids. The CDR3 DNA reads as TGTGCCATCAGTGAGGAACAAGCGGGGGGTAGCACAGATACGCAGTATTTT. This gives the protein CAISEEQAGGSTDTQYF.

The CDR3 loop reads CASGRRTDTQYF. The CDR3 DNA follows: TGTGCCAGCGGGAGGCGCACAGATACGCAGTATTTT. The chain links TRBV27 to TRBJ2-3; possibly TRBD2 for D (6 bases). CDR1 is MNHEY and CDR2 is SMNVEV in the germline V gene (reference sequence). CDR3 length equals 12 residues. The V end lost 8 bases, the J end lost 1 base, and 7 bases lay between the germline ends.

The genes are TRBV6-5 and TRBJ2-1; D call uncertain. CDR1 MNHEY and CDR2 SVGAGI come from the germline V gene. This CDR3 contains 12 residues. Trimming left V 7 bases short and J 8 bases short, with 12 bases between. Written as DNA, the CDR3 is TGTGCCAGCACTTCATGGGCCTATGAGCAGTTCTTC. As protein: CASTSWAYEQFF.

The CDR3 sequence: CASSLIVVGTEAFF. CDR3 DNA: TGTGCCAGCAGCTTAATAGTCGTCGGCACTGAAGCTTTCTTT. The genes are TRBV5-5 and TRBJ1-1; D is undetermined. This CDR3 is 14 amino acids long. The V gene lost 2 bases and the J gene lost 4 bases, with 12 bases spanning the gap. Germline CDR1 SGHKS, CDR2 YYEKEE (reference sequence).

The chain has TRBV10-3 and TRBJ1-2; TRBD1 might be the D (5 bases). V lost 0 bases and J lost 9, with 26 bases in between. CDR3 size: 18 residues. CDR1 ENHRY and CDR2 SYGVKD come from the germline V gene. The CDR3 loop is CAISESGVGKPTLSSYTF. Here the CDR3 DNA reads TGTGCCATCAGTGAGTCAGGGGTGGGCAAACCCACCTTAAGTAGCTACACCTTC.

In its sample, this clone was seen once. This chain joins TRBV4-1 and TRBJ1-4; 9 bases are a match to TRBD1. Germline-derived CDR1 and CDR2 are MGHRA and YSYEKL. The J segment lost 8 bases and the V segment lost 3 bases, leaving 7 bases of the junction unmatched. This CDR3 has 15 amino acids. CDR3 amino acids: CASSQIQGAGEKLFF. The CDR3 bases are TGCGCCAGCAGCCAGATACAGGGGGCGGGGGAAAAACTGTTTTTT.

The V call is TRBV7-8, the J call TRBJ2-3; 7 nucleotides match TRBD1. The CDR3 extends over 15 amino acids. Germline V gene lookup returns CDR1 SGHVS and CDR2 FQNEAQ. After removal of 1 base from V and 3 bases from J, the junction contained 4 bases not matched to a gene. In DNA, the CDR3 is TGTGCCAGCAGCTTAGGACAGGGTAGGACAGATACGCAGTATTTT. Protein product: CASSLGQGRTDTQYF.

J is TRBJ2-6 and V is TRBV16; TRBD1 matches 7 bases. Trimming cost V 2 bases and J 2 bases; bases outside gene matches: 9. This CDR3 is built from 18 residues. Germline loops: CDR1 KGHSY, CDR2 FQNENV. The CDR3 bases are TGTGCCAGCAGCCAAAGAGGGTGGGACAGCCCTGGGGCCAACGTCCTGACTTTC. This sequence encodes CASSQRGWDSPGANVLTF.

The CDR3 DNA follows: TGCGCCAGCAGCCGGGCGGGACTGAACACTGAAGCTTTCTTT. Translated: CASSRAGLNTEAFF. The chain recombines TRBV5-1 with TRBJ1-1, with D maybe TRBD1 (5 bases). The V gene's germline CDR1 is SGHRS and CDR2 YFSETQ. Trimming shortened V by 4 bases and J by 0 bases, and 10 bases separated the two germline ends. This CDR3 is 14 amino acids long.

The genes are TRBV19 and TRBJ1-4, with no clear D. With 6 bases removed from V and 4 bases from J, the gap between germline ends came to 9 bases. Germline assignment: CDR1 LNHDA and CDR2 SQIVND (reference sequence). CDR3 length equals 13 residues. CDR3 amino acids: CASSRGVNEKLFF. The CDR3 DNA follows: TGTGCCAGTAGCCGCGGGGTTAATGAAAAACTGTTTTTT. Using reference TRBV19 and TRBJ1-4 for the parts outside the CDR3, the full variable domain is DGGITQSPKYLFRKEGQNVTLSCEQNLNHDAMYWYRQDPGQGLRLIYYSQIVNDFQKGDIAEGYSVSREKKESFPLTVTSAQKNPTAFYLCASSRGVNEKLFFGSGTQLSVL.

The chain employs TRBV19 and TRBJ2-5, with 8 bases matching TRBD2. This CDR3 has 16 amino acids. V was pared by 3 bases and J by 4 bases, with 10 bases of the junction left unmatched. Germline CDR1 is LNHDA and CDR2 is SQIVND (reference sequence). The CDR3 coding sequence is TGTGCCAGTAGTATCCAGGTCGGGGGGGGCGGAGAGACCCAGTACTTC. This encodes CASSIQVGGGGETQYF.

This sequence joins TRBV3-1 (or the pseudogene TRBV3-2) and TRBJ1-5, with a possible D match to TRBD1 (6 bases). This CDR3 region has 14 residues. CDR1 LGHDT and CDR2 YNNKEL come from the germline V gene (reference sequence). Trimming shortened V by 3 bases and J by 2 bases, and 8 bases separated the two germline ends. The CDR3 sequence is CASSHSGGNQPQHF. As DNA, the CDR3 is TGTGCCAGCAGCCATTCAGGGGGCAATCAGCCCCAGCATTTT.

The rearrangement links TRBV6-2 or TRBV6-3 to TRBJ2-7, with 10 bases fitting TRBD2. This CDR3 has 13 amino acids. Germline loops: CDR1 MNHEY, CDR2 SVGEGT. After removal of 2 bases from V and 6 bases from J, the junction contained 1 base not matched to a gene. The CDR3 region is CASSYKRGGEQYF. The DNA for the CDR3 is TGTGCCAGCAGTTACAAGCGGGGGGGCGAGCAGTACTTC.